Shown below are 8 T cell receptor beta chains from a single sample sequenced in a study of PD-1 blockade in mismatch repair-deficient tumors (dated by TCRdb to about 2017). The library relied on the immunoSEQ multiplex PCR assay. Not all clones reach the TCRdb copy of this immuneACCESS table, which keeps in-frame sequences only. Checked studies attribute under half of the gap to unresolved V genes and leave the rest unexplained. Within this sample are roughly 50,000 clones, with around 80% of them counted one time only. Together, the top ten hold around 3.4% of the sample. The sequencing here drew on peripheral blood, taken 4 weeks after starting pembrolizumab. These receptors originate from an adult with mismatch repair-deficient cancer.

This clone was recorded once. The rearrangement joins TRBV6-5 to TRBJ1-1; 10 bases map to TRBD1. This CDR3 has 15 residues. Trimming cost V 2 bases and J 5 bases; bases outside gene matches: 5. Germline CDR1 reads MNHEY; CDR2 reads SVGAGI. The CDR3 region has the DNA TGTGCCAGCAGTTACCACGGACAGGGGGGAACTGAAGCTTTCTTT. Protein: CASSYHGQGGTEAFF.

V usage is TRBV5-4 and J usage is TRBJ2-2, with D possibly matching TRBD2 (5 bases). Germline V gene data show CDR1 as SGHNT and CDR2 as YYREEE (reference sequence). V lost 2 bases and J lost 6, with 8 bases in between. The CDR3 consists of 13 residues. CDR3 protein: CASSFQRAGELFF. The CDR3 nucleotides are TGTGCCAGCAGCTTCCAGAGGGCCGGGGAGCTGTTTTTT.

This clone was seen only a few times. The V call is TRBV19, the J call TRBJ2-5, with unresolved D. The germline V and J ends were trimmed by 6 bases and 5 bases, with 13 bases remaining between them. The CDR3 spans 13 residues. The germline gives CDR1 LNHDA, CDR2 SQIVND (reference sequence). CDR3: CASSARVRETQYF. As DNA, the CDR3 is TGTGCCAGTAGCGCAAGGGTTCGGGAGACCCAGTACTTC.

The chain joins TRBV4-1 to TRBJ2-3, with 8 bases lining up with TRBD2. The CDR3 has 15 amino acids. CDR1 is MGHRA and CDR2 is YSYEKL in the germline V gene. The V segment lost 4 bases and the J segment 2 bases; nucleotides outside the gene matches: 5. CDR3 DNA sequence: TGCGCCAGCAGCCCTTTAGCGGGGACCACAGATACGCAGTATTTT. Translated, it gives CASSPLAGTTDTQYF.

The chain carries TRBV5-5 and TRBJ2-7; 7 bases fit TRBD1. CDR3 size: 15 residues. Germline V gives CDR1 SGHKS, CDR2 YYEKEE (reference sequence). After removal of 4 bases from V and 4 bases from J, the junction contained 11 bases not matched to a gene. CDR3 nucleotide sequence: TGTGCCAGCAGCAGGGACGACAGGGTAACTTACGAGCAGTACTTC. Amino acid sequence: CASSRDDRVTYEQYF.

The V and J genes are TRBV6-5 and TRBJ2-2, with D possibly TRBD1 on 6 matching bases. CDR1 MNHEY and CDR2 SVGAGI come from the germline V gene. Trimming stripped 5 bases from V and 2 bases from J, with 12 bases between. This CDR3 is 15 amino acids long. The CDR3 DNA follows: TGTGCCAGCAGTCTTCAAGGGGGAAACACCGGGGAGCTGTTTTTT. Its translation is CASSLQGGNTGELFF.

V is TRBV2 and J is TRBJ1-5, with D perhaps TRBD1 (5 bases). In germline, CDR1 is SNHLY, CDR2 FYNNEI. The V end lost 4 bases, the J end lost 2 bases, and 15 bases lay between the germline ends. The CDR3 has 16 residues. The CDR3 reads CASSGTPLGRNQPQHF. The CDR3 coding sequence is TGTGCCAGCAGTGGGACCCCGTTGGGGCGCAATCAGCCCCAGCATTTT.

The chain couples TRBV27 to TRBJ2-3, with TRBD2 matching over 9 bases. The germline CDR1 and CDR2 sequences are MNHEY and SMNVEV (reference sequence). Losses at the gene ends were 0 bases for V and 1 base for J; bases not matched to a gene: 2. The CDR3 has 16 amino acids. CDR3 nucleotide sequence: TGTGCCAGCAGTTTATCGTGGACTAGCGGCACAGATACGCAGTATTTT. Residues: CASSLSWTSGTDTQYF.